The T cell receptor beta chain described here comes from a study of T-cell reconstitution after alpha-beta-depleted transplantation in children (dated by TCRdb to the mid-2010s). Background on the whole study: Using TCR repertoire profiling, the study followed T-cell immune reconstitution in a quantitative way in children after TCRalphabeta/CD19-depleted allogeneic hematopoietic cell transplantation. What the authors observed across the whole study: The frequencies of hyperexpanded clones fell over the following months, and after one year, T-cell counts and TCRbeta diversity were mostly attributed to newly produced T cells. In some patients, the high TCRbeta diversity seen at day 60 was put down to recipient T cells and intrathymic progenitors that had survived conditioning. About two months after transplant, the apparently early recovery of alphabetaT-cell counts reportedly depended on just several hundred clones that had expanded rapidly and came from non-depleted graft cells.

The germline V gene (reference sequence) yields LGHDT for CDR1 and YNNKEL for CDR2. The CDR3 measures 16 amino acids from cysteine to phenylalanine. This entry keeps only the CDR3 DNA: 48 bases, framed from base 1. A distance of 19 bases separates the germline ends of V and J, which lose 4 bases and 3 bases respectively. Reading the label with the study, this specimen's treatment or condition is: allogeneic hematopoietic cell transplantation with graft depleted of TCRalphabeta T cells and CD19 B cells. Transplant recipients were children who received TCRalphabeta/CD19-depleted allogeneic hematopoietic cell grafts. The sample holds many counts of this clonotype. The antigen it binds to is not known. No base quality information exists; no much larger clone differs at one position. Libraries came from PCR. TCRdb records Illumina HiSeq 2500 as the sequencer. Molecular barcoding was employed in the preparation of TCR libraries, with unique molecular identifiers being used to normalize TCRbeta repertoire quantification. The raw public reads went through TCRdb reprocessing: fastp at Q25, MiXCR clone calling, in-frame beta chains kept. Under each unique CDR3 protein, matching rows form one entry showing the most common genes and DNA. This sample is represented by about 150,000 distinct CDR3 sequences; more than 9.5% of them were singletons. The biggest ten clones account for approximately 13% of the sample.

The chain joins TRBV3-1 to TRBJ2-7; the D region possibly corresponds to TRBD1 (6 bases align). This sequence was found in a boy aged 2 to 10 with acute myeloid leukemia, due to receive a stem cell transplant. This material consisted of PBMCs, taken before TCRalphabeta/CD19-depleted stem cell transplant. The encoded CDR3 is CASSRAWEGGVYEQYF. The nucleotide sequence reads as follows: TGTGCCAGCAGCCGAGCGTGGGAAGGGGGAGTCTACGAGCAGTACTTC.